The 22 T cell receptor beta chains listed next were all sequenced from one sample in a study of OX40 agonist ivuxolimab in advanced cancers. Measured with immunoSEQ multiplex PCR; TCRdb has only the in-frame clones, and not every one. The table lists 11,000 or so clones, less than 85% of them singletons, with over 30% in the top ten. The specimen was CD4+ or CD8+ T cells sorted from blood, collected in a trial of the OX40 agonist ivuxolimab. The receptor source for this set is an adult with an advanced solid tumor such as melanoma, head and neck, liver or kidney cancer.

The genes are TRBV28 and TRBJ1-5, with D tentatively TRBD1 (6 bases). This CDR3 has 14 residues. Looked up from germline, CDR1 is MDHEN and CDR2 is SYDVKM. V lost 10 bases and J lost 0, with 13 bases in between. CDR3 DNA: TGTGCCATCACAGGGAGTTATAGCAATCAGCCCCAGCATTTT. Encoded protein: CAITGSYSNQPQHF.

This clone is judged medium-sized. The chain has TRBV4-3 and TRBJ2-1, with TRBD2 identical over 9 bases. CDR3 length: 15 amino acids. V lost 4 bases and J lost 8; bases outside the gene matches: 9. Per the germline V gene, CDR1 is LGHNA and CDR2 is YSLEER. CDR3: CASSRNSGRLDEQFF. DNA for the CDR3: TGCGCCAGCAGCCGGAATAGCGGGAGACTCGATGAGCAGTTCTTC.

This clone has just one count. V usage is TRBV21-1 and J usage is TRBJ2-2; whether TRBD1, the table's D call, matches the DNA was not checked. TRBV21-1 is classified as a pseudogene. The CDR3 has 16 amino acids. The DNA of the CDR3 is TGTGCCAGCAGCACCGCCGGGACAGGGTCCGCCGGGGAGCTGTTTTTT. This gives the protein CASSTAGTGSAGELFF.

The genes are TRBV7-2 and TRBJ2-6, with D hard to call. The CDR3 length is 19 residues. V lost 2 bases and J 0 bases, leaving 17 bases between the germline ends. Looked up from germline, CDR1 is SGHTA and CDR2 is FQGNSA. CDR3 DNA: TGTGCCAGCAGCTTACAAGGGCAGGATAGAAACTCTGGGGCCAACGTCCTGACTTTC. This gives the protein CASSLQGQDRNSGANVLTF.

The chain couples TRBV5-1 to TRBJ2-5; 8 bases agree with TRBD2. The junction had 11 bases not matched to a gene; V was cut back by 5 bases and J by 5 bases. The CDR3 runs 15 residues. CDR1 and CDR2 from the germline V gene are SGHRS and YFSETQ. CDR3 sequence (DNA): TGCGCCAGCAGATCGTATAGCGGGACGGTGGAGACCCAGTACTTC. Translating it yields CASRSYSGTVETQYF.

The V call is TRBV9, the J call TRBJ1-2, with 8 bases that match TRBD1. CDR1 SGDLS and CDR2 YYNGEE come from the germline V gene. CDR3 length: 15 residues. Unmatched junction bases numbered 4, after V lost 0 bases and J lost 3 bases. CDR3 amino acids: CASSVGSTGDYGYTF. The CDR3 coding sequence is TGTGCCAGCAGCGTAGGCTCGACAGGGGACTATGGCTACACCTTC.

This chain links TRBV28 with TRBJ1-5; TRBD1 is a possible D gene (5 bases). Germline CDR1 reads MDHEN; CDR2 reads SYDVKM. The CDR3 contains 16 residues. V dropped 2 bases and J dropped 1 base, with 12 bases sitting between them. The CDR3 protein is CASSLLGTRSNQPQHF. DNA for the CDR3: TGTGCCAGCAGTTTACTGGGGACGCGAAGCAATCAGCCCCAGCATTTT. The full variable domain, its missing parts supplied by reference TRBV28 and TRBJ1-5, is DVKVTQSSRYLVKRTGEKVFLECVQDMDHENMFWYRQDPGLGLRLIYFSYDVKMKEKGDIPEGYSVSREKKERFSLILESASTNQTSMYLCASSLLGTRSNQPQHFGDGTRLSIL.

The rearrangement links TRBV19 to TRBJ2-1, with 7 positions matching TRBD1. Per germline, CDR1 LNHDA and CDR2 SQIVND (reference sequence). V shed 6 bases and J 8 bases; nucleotides not matched to a gene: 10. This CDR3 region has 14 residues. The CDR3 loop is CASRSTGYLYEQFF. CDR3 sequence (DNA): TGTGCCAGTAGATCGACAGGGTACCTGTATGAGCAGTTCTTC. Full variable domain (outside the CDR3, taken from reference TRBV19 and TRBJ2-1): DGGITQSPKYLFRKEGQNVTLSCEQNLNHDAMYWYRQDPGQGLRLIYYSQIVNDFQKGDIAEGYSVSREKKESFPLTVTSAQKNPTAFYLCASRSTGYLYEQFFGPGTRLTVL.

This sequence joins TRBV6-6 and TRBJ2-7, with a tentative D call TRBD2 (5 bases). Trimming cost V 1 base and J 4 bases, with 8 bases left between them. The CDR3 consists of 13 residues. Germline V gene lookup returns CDR1 MNHNY and CDR2 SVGAGI (reference sequence). In nucleotides, the CDR3 is TGTGCCAGCAGTTACTATAGGGAGTACGAGCAGTACTTC. Its protein product is CASSYYREYEQYF.

The chain carries TRBV10-3 and TRBJ1-1; 8 bases line up with TRBD1. CDR1 ENHRY and CDR2 SYGVKD come from the germline V gene. V lost 3 bases to trimming and J lost 2 bases; unmatched junction nucleotides: 11. CDR3 size: 17 residues. Here the CDR3 DNA reads TGTGCCATCAGTGAAGATCAGGGGGCGGCTCTTAACACTGAAGCTTTCTTT. Its translation: CAISEDQGAALNTEAFF.

V is TRBV7-9 and J is TRBJ2-5; D not resolved. V was clipped by 7 bases and J by 0 bases, with 6 bases between them. The CDR3 has 12 amino acids. Germline V gene lookup returns CDR1 SEHNR and CDR2 FQNEAQ (reference sequence). CDR3 residues: CASKADQETQYF. CDR3 nucleotide sequence: TGTGCCAGCAAAGCAGACCAAGAGACCCAGTACTTC.

This chain links TRBV30 with TRBJ2-7; possible D gene TRBD1, 6 bases. The germline V gene has CDR1 GTSNPN and CDR2 SVGIG (reference sequence). V lost 2 bases and J 3 bases, leaving 11 bases between the germline ends. The CDR3 sequence is 13 residues long. CDR3 loop: CAWSPGVSYEQYF. The CDR3 DNA follows: TGTGCCTGGAGTCCAGGGGTCAGCTACGAGCAGTACTTC.

J is TRBJ2-5 and V is TRBV27; 8 bases map to TRBD2. V lost 7 bases and J lost 3; bases outside the gene matches: 10. The V gene's germline CDR1 is MNHEY and CDR2 SMNVEV (reference sequence). The CDR3 is 15 amino acids. CDR3: CASKVYVGLEETQYF. The CDR3, as DNA: TGTGCCAGCAAAGTTTATGTGGGACTAGAAGAGACCCAGTACTTC.

The chain uses TRBV7-8 and TRBJ2-7; D is perhaps TRBD2 (7 bases). The CDR3 is 13 amino acids. The germline V gene encodes CDR1 SGHVS and CDR2 FQNEAQ. Trimming took 6 bases from V and 6 from J, leaving 15 bases between them. The CDR3 region is CASSSKGGGEQYF. The CDR3 region has the DNA TGTGCCAGCAGTTCTAAAGGGGGGGGCGAGCAGTACTTC.

This clone has just a few counts. The chain has TRBV4-1 and TRBJ2-7; possible D gene TRBD2, 6 bases. Deletions cut 0 bases from V and 6 bases from J, with 15 bases between. CDR1 and CDR2 (germline): MGHRA, YSYEKL. The CDR3 is 15 amino acids. The CDR3 here is CASSQDWGGAAEQYF. Written as DNA, the CDR3 is TGCGCCAGCAGCCAAGATTGGGGCGGGGCTGCCGAGCAGTACTTC.

The gene calls are TRBV6-1 and TRBJ1-6; D ambiguous. V gave up 6 bases and J gave up 9 bases, with 15 bases separating them. This CDR3 comprises 14 residues. In germline, CDR1 is MNHNS, CDR2 SASEGT. This CDR3 reads CASSLGLDGSPLHF. The CDR3 region has the DNA TGTGCCAGCAGCCTTGGTCTCGACGGTTCACCCCTCCACTTT.

The chain is built from TRBV7-2 and TRBJ1-5, with TRBD1 matching 9 bases. J gave up 6 bases and V 5 bases, and 11 bases lay outside the gene matches. Germline V CDR1 and CDR2: SGHTA, FQGNSA. This CDR3 has 16 residues. The CDR3 protein is CASSPGRTGDGQPQHF. CDR3 nucleotides: TGTGCCAGCAGCCCGGGGAGGACAGGGGACGGTCAGCCCCAGCATTTT.

V and J are TRBV5-4 and TRBJ1-5, with D perhaps TRBD1 (5 bases). The germline CDR1 and CDR2 sequences are SGHNT and YYREEE (reference sequence). V lost 5 bases and J lost 4, with 10 bases in between. The CDR3 is 13 amino acids. The CDR3 reads CASSPGQNQPQHF. The DNA for the CDR3 is TGTGCCAGCAGTCCGGGGCAGAATCAGCCCCAGCATTTT.

The table lists this clone with a count of one. This chain links TRBV14 with TRBJ1-5, with unresolved D. The CDR3 is made up of 17 amino acids. Germline V gene sequence: CDR1 SGHDN, CDR2 FVKESK. The ends were cut back, 0 bases at V and 5 bases at J, with 17 bases in the middle. The CDR3 DNA reads TGTGCCAGCAGCCAAGATAGGAAGCAATCAAGGGATCAGCCCCAGCATTTT. Protein sequence: CASSQDRKQSRDQPQHF.

The V and J genes are TRBV7-2 and TRBJ2-3; a weak D match, TRBD1 (6 bases). The CDR3 spans 14 residues. The germline V and J ends were trimmed by 5 bases and 2 bases, with 11 bases remaining between them. The germline gives CDR1 SGHTA, CDR2 FQGNSA. CDR3: CASSEDRDTDTQYF. In DNA form, the CDR3 reads TGTGCCAGCAGCGAGGACAGAGACACAGATACGCAGTATTTT. Full variable domain (outside the CDR3, taken from reference TRBV7-2 and TRBJ2-3): GAGVSQSPSNKVTEKGKDVELRCDPISGHTALYWYRQSLGQGLEFLIYFQGNSAPDKSGLPSDRFSAERTGGSVSTLTIQRTQQEDSAVYLCASSEDRDTDTQYFGPGTRLTVL.

The chain recombines TRBV6-4 with TRBJ2-2; D ambiguous. The CDR3 spans 12 residues. Germline CDR1 MRHNA, CDR2 SNTAGT. V was cut by 2 bases and J by 2 bases, with 0 bases left in between. The CDR3 bases are TGTGCCAGCAGTGACAACACCGGGGAGCTGTTTTTT. Its translation: CASSDNTGELFF.

The rearrangement joins TRBV11-2 to TRBJ2-1; 7 nucleotides match TRBD2. Germline V CDR1 and CDR2: SGHAT, FQNNGV. V trimming: 3 bases; J trimming: 1 base; junction bases outside the gene matches: 9. This CDR3 contains 17 residues. DNA of the CDR3: TGTGCCAGCAGCTTGGGGCAGCGGGGTTATTCCTACAATGAGCAGTTCTTC. Amino acids: CASSLGQRGYSYNEQFF. The variable domain in full, completed from reference TRBV11-2 and TRBJ2-1, reads EAGVAQSPRYKIIEKRQSVAFWCNPISGHATLYWYQQILGQGPKLLIQFQNNGVVDDSQLPKDRFSAERLKGVDSTLKIQPAKLEDSAVYLCASSLGQRGYSYNEQFFGPGTRLTVL.